This TCR beta chain derives from a study of blood T cells in healthy people across ages (dated by TCRdb to between 2015 and 2016). About the study as a whole: In model experiments, template switching captured about one uniquely barcoded TCR beta cDNA molecule for every two T cells. Donors were grouped into four age groups: young (average approximately 16 years), middle-aged (under 40), aged (around 60) and long-lived (approximately 78). To avoid experimental bias, donors of different ages were spread randomly across the sequencing lanes. For two donors (one aged 18 to 30 and one aged 80 or older), the study analyzed two additional independent replicas of 1 million unique cDNA reads from the same blood draw. To track age-related changes in TCR beta repertoire diversity, the study relied on deep sequencing normalized with unique cDNA molecular identifiers.

Library preparation used 5' RACE. The sequencer was an Illumina HiSeq 2500. A second PCR of 7 to 11 cycles was performed with a sample-barcoded 5' primer and a J-beta primer mix. Each TCR beta cDNA molecule received a unique molecular identifier from a template-switch 5' adaptor carrying 12 random nucleotides. At least 3 million CDR3-containing paired-end reads were obtained from each sample. First-strand cDNA synthesis was performed from all RNA using the Mint cDNA synthesis kit, with priming by a TRBC-specific oligonucleotide. After uracil-DNA glycosylase treatment, a first 18-cycle PCR used universal primers M1SS and BC2_uni_R on all cDNA. From the authors' description of their analysis: Normalization of each sample was performed by random selection of 1 million high-quality reads, each carrying a distinct molecular identifier. Instead of being binned into consensus sequences, reads that shared molecular identifiers were thrown out. MiTCR, with a Q25 quality threshold and the strictest error-elimination algorithm, was used for CDR3 identification, clonotype clustering and error correction. A nonparametric unseen species model with Euler transformation was used to estimate lower-bound total TCR beta diversity. TCRdb cleaned the public reads at Q25 with fastp, built clones with MiXCR and kept in-frame beta chains. When rows share a CDR3 protein, they turn into one entry using the most common DNA and genes. In this record, the V and J calls reflect TCRdb's handling and not the investigators' own analysis. Across this sample there are 780,000 or so distinct CDR3 sequences, with about 53% seen only once. Of the sample, about 42% falls within the top ten clones.

The donors were roughly 40 Caucasian individuals from Russia, aged 6 to 90 years, who were systemically healthy. Each donor gave around 9.5 milliliters of peripheral blood, collected into EDTA-treated Vacutainer tubes. Ficoll-Paque density-gradient centrifugation was used to isolate PBMCs, with at least 6.5 million per sample. Total RNA, at least 5.5 micrograms per sample, was extracted from PBMCs with Trizol reagent. Naive CD45RAhigh/CD27high T cell percentages were measured by flow cytometry on a PBMC aliquot from every donor. Comments on this clonotype: Its antigen is unknown. Base qualities were left out, and no much larger clone turns up one base away.

V is cut by 4 bases and J by 8 bases, and the space between the germline ends is 21 bases. The germline V gene specifies MNHEY as CDR1 and SVGEGT as CDR2. The CDR3 sequence holds 17 residues, the cysteine and phenylalanine included. The retained sequence is limited to the CDR3, 51 bases, with the frame set at the first base. Overall results and qualifications from the work: As age increased, observed TCR beta diversity per million T cells dropped in a roughly linear way, and a significant reduction was already evident by age around 41. Donor CMV infection status was unknown, potentially confounding age-related changes in expanded clonotypes. A strong correlation was found between observed TCR beta diversity and the percentage of naive T cells measured by flow cytometry. Estimates of total diversity based on one million sequenced T cells were regarded as lower bounds and as underestimates. Because profiling used bulk unsorted PBMCs, naive and antigen-experienced compartments could not be compared conclusively. Compared with the aged group, the long-lived group had more naive CD4+ T cells, fewer expanded clones and increased TCR diversity, suggesting age selection.

The sequence is built from TRBV6-2 or TRBV6-3 and TRBJ2-6; TRBD2 could be the D gene, as 6 bases match. The material sequenced was blood. This TCR was sampled from a man at least 80 years old in good health. The DNA sequence is as follows: TGTGCCAGCAGTTCCACTTCTCTCGGGGGTACATCCAACGTCCTGACTTTC. The resulting protein is CASSSTSLGGTSNVLTF.